The clone carrying this T cell receptor beta chain came up a few times. Only in-frame clones appear in the TCRdb table, and some are missing; sequencing was by immunoSEQ multiplex PCR. The repertoire includes 200,000 or so clones, more than 65% of them detected once, and around 5.9% sits in the top ten. The CDR3 extends over 14 amino acids. With V trimmed by 4 bases and J by 8 bases, 11 bases remained unmatched. Germline V CDR1 and CDR2: SGHRS, YFSETQ. This sample stems from a study of cytotoxic CD8 clonotypes in ibrutinib-treated CLL. Sequences were derived from PBMCs, sampled after 12 months of ibrutinib treatment. The chain recombines TRBV5-1 with TRBJ1-1; 7 bases fit TRBD1. The TCR was taken from a human donor with chronic lymphocytic leukemia. The CDR3 bases are TGCGCCAGCAGCCCCGGGGACAGTATCGGGGAAGCTTTCTTT. Residues: CASSPGDSIGEAFF.